The sequence of this T cell receptor beta chain was determined in a study of OX40 agonist ivuxolimab in advanced cancers. Study results and caveats: Patients with a partial response at 0.1-3.0 mg/kg had among the lowest clonal expansion.

This clone was seen only a few times. Its antigen remains unknown. The CDR3 contains 14 residues. Per germline, CDR1 MDHEN and CDR2 SYDVKM. Trimming shortened V by 5 bases and J by 5 bases, and 13 bases separated the two germline ends. Samples were taken at baseline and on day 1 of cycles 4 and 7. Assay: immunoSEQ multiplex PCR; the TCRdb copy retains only in-frame clones and omits some. The repertoire holds roughly 64,000 clones, roughly 81% seen once, with 9.8% in the top ten. The chain links TRBV28 to TRBJ1-5, with D possibly TRBD1 on 5 matching bases. The source of this sequence is an adult with an advanced solid tumor such as melanoma, head and neck, liver or kidney cancer. This specimen consisted of CD4+ or CD8+ T cells sorted from blood, obtained in a trial of the OX40 agonist ivuxolimab. As DNA, the CDR3 is TGTGCCAGCAGTACCCGCGGGGGGTATCAGCCCCAGCATTTT. Protein sequence: CASSTRGGYQPQHF.